Here is one T cell receptor (beta chain) with its context. Its specificity is not known. Unique molecular identifiers were used in preparing the TCRbeta library. TCRdb re-derived calls from the PCR reads in MiXCR, one entry per CDR3 protein. The table has 530,000 or so distinct CDR3 sequences, approximately 30% seen once. This sample is drawn from a study of T-cell reconstitution after alpha-beta-depleted transplantation in children. Study-wide findings and caveats: Several hundred expanded graft clones reportedly were the source of alpha-beta T cells about two months after transplant.

This clonotype originated in a boy younger than two with Wiskott-Aldrich syndrome, due to receive a stem cell transplant. Sample: PBMCs, taken before TCRalphabeta/CD19-depleted stem cell transplant.

The CDR3 nucleotides read TGTGCCTGGAGTGAGTCTAGCGGGTTCTACAATGAGCAGTTCTTC. It codes for CAWSESSGFYNEQFF. This sequence joins TRBV30 and TRBJ2-1; 8 bases are shared with TRBD2. In germline, CDR1 is GTSNPN, CDR2 SVGIG (reference sequence). CDR3 length equals 15 residues. J was trimmed by 3 bases and V by 1 base; bases with no gene match: 5. Full variable domain (rest looked up from reference TRBV30 and TRBJ2-1): SQTIHQWPATLVQPVGSPLSLECTVEGTSNPNLYWYRQAAGRGLQLLFYSVGIGQISSEVPQNLSASRPQDRQFILSSKKLLLSDSGFYLCAWSESSGFYNEQFFGPGTRLTVL.